What follows are 3 T cell receptor beta chains derived from one specimen sequenced in a study of blood T cell repertoires in COVID-19. Using immunoSEQ multiplex PCR, the repertoire was profiled, and TCRdb retains in-frame clones only, with some absent. The sample shows about 97,000 clones, 87% of them seen only once. The sequencing sample was made of peripheral blood. These receptors all come from a man aged 50 to 59 with active COVID-19.

This clone has just one count. V usage is TRBV12-5 and J usage is TRBJ2-2; D may be TRBD2 (6 bases). Trimming left V 0 bases short and J 0 bases short, with 20 bases between. The CDR3 runs 20 residues. Germline assignment: CDR1 LGHNT and CDR2 FRNRAP. CDR3 protein: CASGLVKGLLVPPNTGELFF. The CDR3, as DNA: TGTGCTAGTGGTTTGGTCAAGGGACTCCTCGTACCTCCGAACACCGGGGAGCTGTTTTTT.

This clone was picked up one time. The rearrangement uses TRBV6-5 and TRBJ1-2; TRBD1 matches 7 bases. The CDR3 is 13 amino acids. Trimming cost V 2 bases and J 7 bases; bases outside gene matches: 4. CDR1 and CDR2 from the germline V gene are MNHEY and SVGAGI. CDR3 nucleotide sequence: TGTGCCAGCAGTTACGACAGGGTCGGTGGCTACACCTTC. Its protein product is CASSYDRVGGYTF.

The gene calls are TRBV7-3 and TRBJ2-3; D is undetermined. Deletions cut 5 bases from V and 0 bases from J, with 9 bases between. CDR1 is SGHTA and CDR2 is FQGTGA in the germline V gene. The CDR3 runs 14 residues. The CDR3 sequence is CASSPQVSTDTQYF. In nucleotides, the CDR3 is TGTGCCAGCAGCCCCCAGGTCAGCACAGATACGCAGTATTTT.